This TCR beta chain was captured by sequencing in a study of T cell responses to AZD1222 COVID-19 vaccine. Study results and limitations: Across spike, vaccine-associated CD4 TCRs were found, dominant at 160-218 and 743-854.

For this clone: No antigen is known for it.

The method was immunoSEQ multiplex PCR; TCRdb's version includes in-frame clones alone and lacks a portion of them. The repertoire consists of 130,000 to 150,000 clones, with roughly 87% occurring once and the leading ten covering around 1.7%. This receptor was obtained from an adult who received the AZD1222 COVID-19 vaccine. The sequencing used peripheral blood, collected 28 days after the second AZD1222 dose.

The CDR3 nucleotides read TGTGCCAGCAGCTTAGGAGGAGGGGAGCTGTTTTTT. Its protein product is CASSLGGGELFF. J is TRBJ2-2 and V is TRBV13, with D uncertain. V gave up 0 bases and J gave up 8 bases, with 4 bases separating them. From germline, CDR1 is PRHDT and CDR2 FYEKMQ (reference sequence). The CDR3 extends over 12 amino acids. Combining the CDR3 with reference TRBV13 and TRBJ2-2 gives the whole variable domain AAGVIQSPRHLIKEKRETATLKCYPIPRHDTVYWYQQGPGQDPQFLISFYEKMQSDKGSIPDRFSAQQFSDYHSELNMSSLELGDSALYFCASSLGGGELFFGEGSRLTVL.